The 5 T cell receptor beta chains below come from one sample, sequenced in a study of T cell clonotyping in hematopoietic cell transplantation. Time point of the sample: recipient sample about 28 days before transplant, after cytoreduction. Method: immunoSEQ multiplex PCR; TCRdb's copy keeps in-frame clones and lacks some. Of about 41,000 clones listed, around 85% are singletons. Sample: peripheral blood mononuclear cells, taken before stem cell transplant. These receptors were taken from a man aged 55 to 69 with acute myeloid leukemia. Some clones in this sample may be carry-over from other donors' samples.

This rearrangement joins TRBV28 to TRBJ2-5, with D possibly TRBD2 on 7 matching bases. Germline-derived CDR1 and CDR2 are MDHEN and SYDVKM. This CDR3 has 15 amino acids. Trimming took 4 bases from V and 5 from J, leaving 17 bases between them. CDR3 region: CASSYQPGGPETQYF. The DNA of the CDR3 is TGTGCCAGCAGTTACCAACCCGGGGGGCCGGAGACCCAGTACTTC.

The rearrangement joins TRBV5-1 to TRBJ1-2; D not resolved. Trimming cost V 0 bases and J 2 bases, with 5 bases left between them. This CDR3 contains 13 residues. Germline CDR1 is SGHRS and CDR2 is YFSETQ. The CDR3 loop reads CASSLGINYGYTF. The CDR3 coding sequence is TGCGCCAGCAGCTTGGGGATCAACTATGGCTACACCTTC.

This clone was detected once. This chain links TRBV2 with TRBJ2-1; D is possibly TRBD1 or TRBD2 (6 bases each). The CDR3 loop spans 14 amino acids. Trimming took 11 bases from V and 6 from J, leaving 20 bases between them. Germline V gene lookup returns CDR1 SNHLY and CDR2 FYNNEI. The CDR3 region is CAGKTGARGNEQFF. CDR3 coding DNA: TGTGCCGGAAAGACGGGGGCCAGGGGCAATGAGCAGTTCTTC.

In this sample, this clone turned up a few times. The genes are TRBV14 and TRBJ2-2; D perhaps matches TRBD2 (5 bases). The CDR3 loop spans 19 amino acids. Per germline, CDR1 SGHDN and CDR2 FVKESK. Trimming removed 0 bases from V and 1 base from J, with 18 bases in between. The CDR3 loop is CASSQDALSGLQNTGELFF. The CDR3 region has the DNA TGTGCCAGCAGCCAAGATGCTCTATCAGGACTGCAGAACACCGGGGAGCTGTTTTTT.

The chain joins TRBV11-3 to TRBJ2-1; 8 nucleotides match TRBD2. The CDR3 length is 14 residues. Germline V gives CDR1 SGHNT, CDR2 YENEEA. V gave up 5 bases and J gave up 11 bases; unmatched junction bases: 11. The CDR3 sequence: CASSPPLKRGKQFF. The CDR3 nucleotides read TGTGCCAGCAGCCCACCCCTAAAGCGGGGGAAGCAGTTCTTC. Looking up the rest from reference TRBV11-3 and TRBJ2-1 gives the full variable domain: EAGVVQSPRYKIIEKKQPVAFWCNPISGHNTLYWYLQNLGQGPELLIRYENEEAVDDSQLPKDRFSAERLKGVDSTLKIQPAELGDSAVYLCASSPPLKRGKQFFGPGTRLTVL.